This T cell receptor (beta chain) appears in the sequencing data of a study of cytomegalovirus exposure and HLA in healthy donors. Study-wide results and caveats: Beyond CMV serostatus, there was no information to go on about immune exposure. Some V segments (TRBV6-2 and TRBV6-3 among them) were excluded as indistinguishable.

Comments on this clone: What it recognizes is unknown.

PCR primers comprised 60 Vbeta and 13 Jbeta primers. As processed by the authors: Later, 80 million or so unique TCR beta chains were counted in an analysis, and about 10 million of them were shared. The table came from immunoSEQ multiplex PCR; TCRdb's copy has only in-frame clones and leaves some out. V and J calls plus clone size are reproduced from that table; the DNA served to infer D and trimming. The repertoire holds around 91,000 clones, with approximately 84% as singletons. The germline V gene encodes CDR1 SGHTA and CDR2 FQGNSA. The CDR3 consists of 13 residues. Between the trimmed V and J ends, which lost 7 bases and 4 bases, there was a span of 11 bases.

This receptor was taken from a man aged 18 to 30 in good health and CMV-seronegative. Material for sequencing was PBMCs. This chain joins TRBV7-2 and TRBJ1-5, with D tentatively TRBD1 (6 bases). In DNA, the CDR3 is TGTGCCAGCACCTCCGGACAGAATCAGCCCCAGCATTTT. This encodes CASTSGQNQPQHF.